These T cell receptor beta chains were read from a single sample in a study of blood T cell repertoires in COVID-19. Libraries were prepared by immunoSEQ multiplex PCR; TCRdb keeps only in-frame clonotypes and omits some of them. The sample has under 120,000 clones, around 85% seen once. Sequenced input: peripheral blood. The receptors derive from a man aged 65 to 85 with active or convalescent COVID-19. CDR3s include the opening cysteine and the closing phenylalanine or tryptophan. Each record gives: clone size, D gene, J gene, V gene, CDR3 protein, CDR3 DNA. D genes are given only for firm matches. Where a row states a size, it is once, few, many or the class of an expanded clone; other rows omit it.

>.|TRBD1|TRBJ2-7|TRBV30
CAWNLGQGAYEQYF
TGTGCCTGGAATTTGGGACAGGGGGCATACGAGCAGTACTTC
>.|.|TRBJ2-5|TRBV5-1
CASSPTMGGGRTQYF
TGCGCCAGCAGCCCCACTATGGGAGGTGGGCGGACCCAGTACTTC
>.|.|TRBJ2-5|TRBV7-2
CASSSQGAGVWETQYF
TGTGCCAGCAGCAGCCAGGGGGCGGGGGTATGGGAGACCCAGTACTTC
>.|TRBD2|TRBJ2-3|TRBV11-2
CASSSFLAGAQYF
TGTGCCAGCAGCTCGTTTCTAGCGGGTGCGCAGTATTTT
>.|.|TRBJ2-5|TRBV2
CASRARTKETQYF
TGTGCCAGCAGGGCGAGGACAAAAGAGACCCAGTACTTC
>.|TRBD2|TRBJ2-4|TRBV3-1/TRBV3-2
CASSLKGGIAKNIQYF
TGTGCCAGCAGCCTAAAGGGAGGGATAGCCAAAAACATTCAGTACTTC
>.|.|TRBJ1-5|TRBV5-1
CASSLGGRNQPQHF
TGCGCCAGCAGCTTGGGGGGGAGGAATCAGCCCCAGCATTTT
>.|TRBD2|TRBJ2-3|TRBV7-3
CASSPRLAGSGTDTQYF
TGTGCCAGCAGCCCACGATTAGCGGGATCTGGCACAGATACGCAGTATTTT
>medium-sized|.|TRBJ2-7|TRBV5-8
CASSLGTWETYEQYF
TGTGCCAGCAGCTTGGGGACATGGGAAACCTACGAGCAGTACTTC
>.|.|TRBJ2-1|TRBV18
CASSPLDSFYNEQFF
TGTGCCAGCTCGCCGCTTGACAGTTTCTACAATGAGCAGTTCTTC
>once|TRBD1|TRBJ1-1|TRBV7-2
CASSSLGQANTEAFF
TGTGCCAGCAGCTCCCTGGGACAGGCGAACACTGAAGCTTTCTTT
>.|TRBD1|TRBJ1-1|TRBV14
CASSLWTGLMNTEAFF
TGTGCCAGCAGCTTGTGGACAGGGCTAATGAACACTGAAGCTTTCTTT
>.|.|TRBJ1-1|TRBV18
CASSPLGTEAFF
TGTGCCAGCTCACCTCTAGGAACTGAAGCTTTCTTT
>.|TRBD2|TRBJ2-7|TRBV30
CAWTTSGGLRYEQYF
TGTGCCTGGACAACTAGCGGGGGGCTCCGCTACGAGCAGTACTTC
>.|TRBD1|TRBJ1-2|TRBV19
CATTDRASSYGYTF
TGTGCCACCACGGACAGGGCCTCAAGCTATGGCTACACCTTC
>.|TRBD1|TRBJ2-7|TRBV11-2
CASSPWTGGDNYEQYF
TGTGCCAGCAGCCCCTGGACAGGGGGAGACAACTACGAGCAGTACTTC
>.|.|TRBJ2-1|TRBV6-5
CASSYYGTVYNEQFF
TGTGCCAGCAGTTATTACGGGACTGTATACAATGAGCAGTTCTTC
>few|TRBD1|TRBJ1-5|TRBV7-2
CASSSGTVNQPQHF
TGTGCCAGCAGCTCTGGGACAGTCAATCAGCCCCAGCATTTT
>.|TRBD1|TRBJ2-5|TRBV4-1
CASSQDRDRAQETQYF
TGCGCCAGCAGCCAAGATAGGGACAGGGCGCAAGAGACCCAGTACTTC
>.|.|TRBJ2-3|TRBV2
CANSLHTGGGTTDTQYF
TGTGCCAACTCACTCCACACAGGGGGGGGGACGACAGATACGCAGTATTTT
>.|.|TRBJ2-7|TRBV5-1
CASSLAWQGSYEQYF
TGCGCCAGCAGCTTGGCCTGGCAGGGTTCCTACGAGCAGTACTTC
>.|.|TRBJ2-7|TRBV5-4
CASSKDGGPYEQYF
TGTGCCAGCAGCAAGGACGGGGGACCCTACGAGCAGTACTTC
>.|TRBD1|TRBJ1-4|TRBV27
CASSLSWDRTNEKLFF
TGTGCCAGCAGCCTAAGTTGGGACAGAACTAATGAAAAACTGTTTTTT
>.|TRBD1|TRBJ1-6|TRBV5-5
CASSPDRAIEHHF
TGTGCCAGCAGCCCCGACAGGGCCATCGAACACCACTTT
>.|TRBD2|TRBJ2-5|TRBV7-9
CASSPPLAGEETQYF
TGTGCCAGCAGCCCTCCACTAGCGGGGGAGGAGACCCAGTACTTC
>.|.|TRBJ2-5|TRBV25-1
CASSVTGFQETQYF
TGTGCCAGCAGTGTGACAGGCTTTCAAGAGACCCAGTACTTC
>once|.|TRBJ2-4|TRBV19
CASSIRGERNIQYF
TGTGCCAGTAGTATCAGGGGGGAGAGAAACATTCAGTACTTC
>few|TRBD1|TRBJ1-2|TRBV30
CAWIKGQGASNYGYTF
TGTGCCTGGATTAAGGGACAGGGGGCTTCGAACTATGGCTACACCTTC
>.|TRBD1|TRBJ1-2|TRBV2
CASSEGTGLDYGYTF
TGTGCCAGCAGTGAAGGGACAGGGTTGGACTATGGCTACACCTTC